This T cell receptor (beta chain) appears in the sequencing data of a study of type 1 regulatory T cells. Study summary: This in vitro CD4 product, T-allo10, is enriched for Tr1 cells and alloantigen-specific.

The V gene end was trimmed by 5 bases and the J gene end by 7 bases; junction bases not matched to a gene: 16. Germline assignment: CDR1 LNHDA and CDR2 SQIVND (reference sequence). The CDR3 is 16 residues long. Study-level points and caveats: Tr1 cells had a more restricted TCR repertoire than non-Tr1 cells.

In regard to this clonotype: Its antigen is not identified.

TCRdb reprocessed the reads via MiXCR and lists one record per CDR3 protein. Here the sample spans more than 50,000 distinct CDR3 sequences, 62% being singletons. The chain recombines TRBV19 with TRBJ1-2; TRBD1 matches at 7 bases. The sequence was collected from a human donor in good health. The sequenced sample was cultured non-Tr1 T cells, either the whole culture or a sorted T cell fraction (not recorded which). CDR3 sequence reads: CASSSSQGVITGGYTF. The CDR3 bases are TGTGCCAGTAGTTCGTCGCAGGGGGTGATAACGGGTGGCTACACCTTC.